This T cell receptor (beta chain) came from a study of Tregs in tolerant kidney transplant recipients. Turning to the study itself: Recipient cells were told from donor cells by antibody staining.

With respect to this clone: Antigen specificity is unknown.

Study conclusions and caveats: Biological reproducibility was not directly addressed in this study. The small number of patients limits these findings pending further validation.

The CDR3 spans 15 residues. The junction had 10 bases not matched to a gene; V was cut back by 5 bases and J by 5 bases. Germline CDR1 is SEHNR and CDR2 is FQNEAQ (reference sequence). The method was immunoSEQ multiplex PCR; TCRdb's version includes in-frame clones alone and lacks a portion of them. This sample carries fewer than 40,000 clones, 82% of them seen once, and the ten largest clones take about 2.2%. The source material was Tregs from blood cultured with allogeneic cells. The sequence came from a human donor in good health. The rearrangement joins TRBV7-9 to TRBJ1-1; 8 bases agree with TRBD1. DNA for the CDR3: TGTGCCAGCAGCCCCGTCAGGGGGCGAGGGACTGAAGCTTTCTTT. It encodes CASSPVRGRGTEAFF.